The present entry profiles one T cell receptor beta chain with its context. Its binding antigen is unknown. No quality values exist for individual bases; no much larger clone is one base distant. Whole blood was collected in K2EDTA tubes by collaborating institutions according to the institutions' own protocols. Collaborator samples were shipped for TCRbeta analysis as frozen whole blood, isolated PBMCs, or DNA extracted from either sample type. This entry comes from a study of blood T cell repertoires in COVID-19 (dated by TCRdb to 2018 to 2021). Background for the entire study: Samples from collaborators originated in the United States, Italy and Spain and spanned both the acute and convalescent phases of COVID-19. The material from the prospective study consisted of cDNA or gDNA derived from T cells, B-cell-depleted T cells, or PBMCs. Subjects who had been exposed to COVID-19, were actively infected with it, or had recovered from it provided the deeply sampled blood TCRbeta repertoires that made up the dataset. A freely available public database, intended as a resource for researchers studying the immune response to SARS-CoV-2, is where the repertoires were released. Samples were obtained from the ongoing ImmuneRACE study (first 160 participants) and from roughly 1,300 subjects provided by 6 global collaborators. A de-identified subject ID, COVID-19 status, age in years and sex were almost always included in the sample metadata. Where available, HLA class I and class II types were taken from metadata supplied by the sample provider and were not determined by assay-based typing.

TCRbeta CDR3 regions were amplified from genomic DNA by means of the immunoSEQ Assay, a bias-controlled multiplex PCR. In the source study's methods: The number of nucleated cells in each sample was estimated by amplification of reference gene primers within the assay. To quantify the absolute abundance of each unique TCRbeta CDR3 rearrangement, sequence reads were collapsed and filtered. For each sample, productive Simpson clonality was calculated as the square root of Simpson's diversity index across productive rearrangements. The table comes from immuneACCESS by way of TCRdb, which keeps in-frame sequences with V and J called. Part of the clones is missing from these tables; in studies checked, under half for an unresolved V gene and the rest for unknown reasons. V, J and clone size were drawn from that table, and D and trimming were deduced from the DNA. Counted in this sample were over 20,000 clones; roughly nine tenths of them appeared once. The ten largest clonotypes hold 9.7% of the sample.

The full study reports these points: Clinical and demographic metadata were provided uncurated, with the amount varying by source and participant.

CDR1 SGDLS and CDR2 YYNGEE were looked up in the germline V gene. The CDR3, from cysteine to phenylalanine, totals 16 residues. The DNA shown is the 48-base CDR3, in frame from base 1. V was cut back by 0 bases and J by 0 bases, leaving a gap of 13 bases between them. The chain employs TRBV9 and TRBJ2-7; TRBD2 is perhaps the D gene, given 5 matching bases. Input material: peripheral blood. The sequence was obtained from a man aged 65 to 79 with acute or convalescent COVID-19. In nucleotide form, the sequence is TGTGCCAGCAGCGTAGGGGCGGGTTACTCCTCCTACGAGCAGTACTTC. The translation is CASSVGAGYSSYEQYF. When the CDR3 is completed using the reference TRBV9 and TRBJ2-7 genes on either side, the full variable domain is DSGVTQTPKHLITATGQRVTLRCSPRSGDLSVYWYQQSLDQGLQFLIQYYNGEERAKGNILERFSAQQFPDLHSELNLSSLELGDSALYFCASSVGAGYSSYEQYFGPGTRLTVT.